This T cell receptor beta chain is from a study of blood T cell repertoires in COVID-19. Study in general: Acute and convalescent COVID-19 samples came from the United States, Italy and Spain. Sources were T cells, B-cell-depleted T cells, or PBMCs; the material itself was cDNA or gDNA.

Trimming removed 4 bases at V and 4 bases at J, with 12 bases between. Germline V gene lookup returns CDR1 SQVTM and CDR2 ANQGSEA. CDR3 size: 13 residues. As originally analysed: Reference gene primer amplification gave nucleated cell count estimates. Assay: immunoSEQ multiplex PCR; the TCRdb copy retains only in-frame clones and omits some. That table supplies the V and J calls and clone size; D and trimming were determined from the DNA. This sample has approximately 150,000 clones, with over 75% found just once. The chain is built from TRBV29-1 and TRBJ2-3; D possibly corresponds to TRBD2 (6 bases). The TCR originated in a man between 65 and 85 years old with active COVID-19. Material for sequencing was peripheral blood. CDR3 nucleotides: TGCAGCGTTGTACGTGGGAGGCCAGATACGCAGTATTTT. Amino acids: CSVVRGRPDTQYF.